This T cell receptor (beta chain) was documented in a study of response to subunit inactivated influenza vaccine. A few counts support this clonotype. Its cognate antigen is unknown. General study findings and limits: Each seasonal flu vaccination may recruit only limited new T cells, authors suggested.

MiXCR was run by TCRdb on the RT-PCR reads, yielding one entry per CDR3 protein. The repertoire holds 500,000 to 550,000 distinct CDR3 sequences, with 6% to 9% as singletons. The TCR originated in a man between 45 and 75 years old who received an inactivated influenza vaccine. This material consisted of PBMCs from blood, taken less than 30 months after vaccination.

The CDR3 DNA reads as TGTGCCAGCAGCCTGGGGCGGCTAGCGGGAACCACAGATACGCAGTATTTT. Amino acid sequence: CASSLGRLAGTTDTQYF. This chain joins TRBV9 and TRBJ2-3, with 9 positions matching TRBD2. V shed 4 bases and J 2 bases; nucleotides not matched to a gene: 11. This CDR3 has 17 residues. Looked up from germline, CDR1 is SGDLS and CDR2 is YYNGEE.